Below are 19 T cell receptor beta chains sequenced from a single sample in a study of T cells in Graves' hyperthyroidism and ophthalmopathy. Amplified TCR beta CDR3 regions came from RNA transcripts. HTBI primers were employed in a first-round RT-PCR of the TCR CDR3. TCRdb passed the multiplex PCR reads through MiXCR, listing each CDR3 protein once. The top ten hold roughly 50% of the sample, which has roughly 290,000 distinct CDR3 sequences, approximately 17% seen once. Sequencing input: blood. The receptors originated from a woman in her sixties with Graves' ophthalmopathy.

J is TRBJ2-2 and V is TRBV7-8, with 9 bases fitting TRBD1. Germline CDR1 SGHVS, CDR2 FQNEAQ. The CDR3 has 16 residues. Trimming at V came to 6 bases and at J to 5 bases, leaving 10 bases not matched to a gene. The CDR3 spells CASSYPGQGSTGELFF. For the CDR3, the DNA is TGTGCCAGCAGTTATCCGGGACAGGGTTCAACCGGGGAGCTGTTTTTT. Looking up the rest from reference TRBV7-8 and TRBJ2-2 gives the full variable domain: GAGVSQSPRYKVAKRGQDVALRCDPISGHVSLFWYQQALGQGPEFLTYFQNEAQLDKSGLPSDRFFAERPEGSVSTLKIQRTQQEDSAVYLCASSYPGQGSTGELFFGEGSRLTVL.

The sample holds many counts of this clonotype. V is TRBV5-1 and J is TRBJ1-2; D gene unclear. The germline gives CDR1 SGHRS, CDR2 YFSETQ. Trimming cost V 4 bases and J 4 bases, with 14 bases left between them. CDR3 length: 14 amino acids. The CDR3 protein is CASSKTGTSYGYTF. The CDR3 bases are TGCGCCAGCAGCAAGACGGGAACGTCCTATGGCTACACCTTC.

This clonotype was counted between two and nine times. This rearrangement joins TRBV20-1 to TRBJ2-1, with D perhaps TRBD1 or TRBD2 (6 bases each). CDR1 is DFQATT, CDR2 SNEGSKA, per germline (reference sequence). The CDR3 is 14 amino acids. V lost 4 bases and J lost 8, with 18 bases in between. The CDR3 nucleotides are TGCAGTGCTATCTCCCGGCTGGGGGGCTATGAGCAGTTCTTC. Protein sequence: CSAISRLGGYEQFF.

The chain employs TRBV5-4 and TRBJ1-6, with D unresolved. Per germline, CDR1 SGHNT and CDR2 YYREEE (reference sequence). V lost 4 bases, J lost 6 bases, and 8 bases lay in between. The CDR3 is made up of 13 amino acids. The CDR3 here is CASSQGSNSPLHF. In DNA, the CDR3 is TGTGCCAGCAGCCAAGGGAGTAATTCACCCCTCCACTTT.

The chain carries TRBV20-1 and TRBJ2-2, with TRBD2 matching over 7 bases. V lost 4 bases, J lost 7 bases, and 6 bases stayed unmatched. Germline CDR1 and CDR2: DFQATT and SNEGSKA (reference sequence). The CDR3 runs 13 residues. The CDR3 sequence: CSAKSGMFGELFF. The CDR3 bases are TGCAGTGCTAAAAGCGGGATGTTCGGGGAGCTGTTTTTT.

This clonotype was detected only a few times. The chain is built from TRBV4-1 and TRBJ2-3, with 14 bases fitting TRBD2. Trimming cost V 4 bases and J 6 bases; bases outside gene matches: 6. The CDR3 has 16 amino acids. Looked up from germline, CDR1 is MGHRA and CDR2 is YSYEKL. CDR3 in amino acids: CASSRATSGGVDTQYF. Written as DNA, the CDR3 is TGCGCCAGCAGCCGCGCGACTAGCGGGGGGGTTGATACGCAGTATTTT.

This clonotype was seen ten or more times. The genes are TRBV27 and TRBJ1-2; TRBD1 is a possible D gene (6 bases). The germline CDR1 and CDR2 sequences are MNHEY and SMNVEV (reference sequence). V was clipped by 5 bases and J by 6 bases, with 19 bases between them. This CDR3 comprises 15 residues. CDR3 bases: TGTGCCAGCAGTATTAACAGGGAAACGCGAGATGGCTACACCTTC. It translates to CASSINRETRDGYTF.

The sample holds a few counts of this clonotype. The V gene is TRBV10-3, the J gene TRBJ2-2; 10 nucleotides align to TRBD2. V dropped 4 bases and J dropped 3; count of bases not matched to a gene: 14. Germline CDR1 is ENHRY and CDR2 is SYGVKD. The CDR3 is 19 amino acids. The CDR3 loop reads CAISVGRVLAGAHTGELFF. CDR3 nucleotide sequence: TGTGCCATCAGTGTGGGTAGGGTGCTAGCGGGGGCCCACACCGGGGAGCTGTTTTTT.

The table lists this clonotype with many counts. The chain combines TRBV6-2 or TRBV6-3 with TRBJ2-3, with unresolved D. The CDR3 totals 12 residues. CDR1 is MNHEY, CDR2 SVGEGT, per germline. The ends were cut back, 8 bases at V and 6 bases at J, with 12 bases in the middle. CDR3 in DNA: TGTGCCAGCTTGTCTATGGGGGATACGCAGTATTTT. This sequence encodes CASLSMGDTQYF.

Remarks on this clonotype: The junction shows a germline mismatch at one end, possibly a read error. J is TRBJ1-4 and V is TRBV5-8; D call uncertain. The V gene's germline CDR1 is SGHTS and CDR2 YDEGEE. The length of the CDR3 is 16 residues. CDR3 DNA sequence: TGTGCCAGCAGCTTAGGAAGGAATGAGGGCAATGGAAAACTGTTTTTT. As protein: CASSLGRNEGNGKLFF.

At least ten counts were recorded for this clonotype. The CDR3 region has the DNA TGTGCCAGCAGCGTGGCTAGCGGGAACTACAATGAGCAGTTCTTC. Its protein is CASSVASGNYNEQFF. The chain links TRBV9 to TRBJ2-1; 9 bases are a match to TRBD2. There are 15 residues in the CDR3. CDR1 is SGDLS and CDR2 is YYNGEE in the germline V gene. Unmatched junction bases numbered 3, after V lost 2 bases and J lost 3 bases.

The chain combines TRBV7-2 with TRBJ2-1; 8 bases are shared with TRBD2. The CDR3 covers 14 residues. V lost 1 base, J lost 8 bases, and 4 bases stayed unmatched. CDR1 is SGHTA and CDR2 is FQGNSA in the germline V gene. The CDR3 coding sequence is TGTGCCAGCAGCTTAGTAGCGGGACGCGATGAGCAGTTCTTC. Protein sequence: CASSLVAGRDEQFF. The variable domain in full, with the rest retrieved from reference TRBV7-2 and TRBJ2-1, is GAGVSQSPSNKVTEKGKDVELRCDPISGHTALYWYRQSLGQGLEFLIYFQGNSAPDKSGLPSDRFSAERTGGSVSTLTIQRTQQEDSAVYLCASSLVAGRDEQFFGPGTRLTVL.

The table lists this clonotype with many counts. The chain links TRBV5-1 to TRBJ2-7; D is uncertain. Trimming pared 1 base from V and 0 bases from J, leaving 8 bases between. Per the germline V gene, CDR1 is SGHRS and CDR2 is YFSETQ. The length of the CDR3 is 14 residues. The CDR3 DNA sequence: TGCGCCAGCAGCTTGAGTAAGGACTCCTACGAGCAGTACTTC. Its translation: CASSLSKDSYEQYF. Complete variable domain (other parts from reference TRBV5-1 and TRBJ2-7): KAGVTQTPRYLIKTRGQQVTLSCSPISGHRSVSWYQQTPGQGLQFLFEYFSETQRNKGNFPGRFSGRQFSNSRSEMNVSTLELGDSALYLCASSLSKDSYEQYFGPGTRLTVT.

The table lists this clonotype with a few counts. The chain couples TRBV7-2 to TRBJ1-4; no reliable D call. This CDR3 has 13 amino acids. Germline CDR1 SGHTA, CDR2 FQGNSA. The germline V and J ends were trimmed by 5 bases and 3 bases, with 7 bases remaining between them. This CDR3 reads CASSQGANEKLFF. For the CDR3, the DNA is TGTGCCAGCAGCCAAGGAGCTAATGAAAAACTGTTTTTT.

This clonotype has a count of ten or more. The V gene is TRBV7-2, the J gene TRBJ2-5; TRBD2 aligns across 8 bases. The CDR3 is made up of 14 amino acids. Germline trimming cut 5 bases from V and 13 bases from J; bases unmatched to any gene: 15. Germline V CDR1 and CDR2: SGHTA, FQGNSA. CDR3 sequence: CASSQLSSGSPLYF. In DNA, the CDR3 is TGTGCCAGCAGCCAACTTTCGAGCGGGAGCCCTCTGTACTTC.

This clonotype was counted only a few times. The chain is built from TRBV9 and TRBJ2-1; 12 bases agree with TRBD2. CDR3 size: 16 residues. Germline values: CDR1 SGDLS, CDR2 YYNGEE. Trimming removed 3 bases from V and 9 bases from J; junction bases left unmatched: 10. The CDR3 coding sequence is TGTGCCAGCAGCGCAGATCTAGCGGGAGGGGGTACTGAGCAGTTCTTC. Protein product: CASSADLAGGGTEQFF.

This clonotype came up many times. The CDR3 coding sequence is TGCGCCAGCAGCCCCGCCTTGAGCTCCTACAATGAGCAGTTCTTC. Encoded protein: CASSPALSSYNEQFF. The chain carries TRBV5-1 and TRBJ2-1; no clear D gene. V gave up 4 bases and J gave up 0 bases, with 11 bases separating them. The germline gives CDR1 SGHRS, CDR2 YFSETQ. The CDR3 has 15 amino acids.

This clonotype occurred a few times. This chain links TRBV30 with TRBJ1-6; D gene uncertain. This CDR3 spans 15 amino acids. V was clipped by 7 bases and J by 0 bases, with 13 bases between them. Germline assignment: CDR1 GTSNPN and CDR2 SVGIG (reference sequence). The CDR3 is CAFRALSSYNSPLHF. CDR3 DNA sequence: TGTGCCTTTAGGGCTTTGAGCTCCTATAATTCACCCCTCCACTTT.

This clonotype was seen repeatedly, ten times or more. The chain joins TRBV20-1 to TRBJ2-1, with 10 bases identical to TRBD2. J was trimmed by 2 bases and V by 3 bases; bases with no gene match: 1. Germline V gives CDR1 DFQATT, CDR2 SNEGSKA (reference sequence). The CDR3 sequence is 14 residues long. The CDR3 loop reads CSASTSGTYNEQFF. As DNA, the CDR3 is TGCAGTGCTAGTACTAGCGGGACCTACAATGAGCAGTTCTTC.